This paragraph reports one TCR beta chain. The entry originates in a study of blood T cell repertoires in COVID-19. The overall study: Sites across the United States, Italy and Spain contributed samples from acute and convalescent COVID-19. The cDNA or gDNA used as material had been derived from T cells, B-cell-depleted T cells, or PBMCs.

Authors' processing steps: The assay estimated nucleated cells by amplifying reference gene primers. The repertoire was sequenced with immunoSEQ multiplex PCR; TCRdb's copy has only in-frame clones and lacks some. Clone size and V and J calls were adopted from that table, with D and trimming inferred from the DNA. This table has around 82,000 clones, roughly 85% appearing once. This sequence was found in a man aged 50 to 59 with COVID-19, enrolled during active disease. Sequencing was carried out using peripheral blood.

The CDR3 protein is CASRPPGQLYRSNQPQHF. In DNA, the CDR3 is TGTGCCAGTAGGCCCCCGGGACAGCTTTATAGGAGCAATCAGCCCCAGCATTTT. The V gene is TRBV19, the J gene TRBJ1-5; 7 bases match TRBD1. The CDR3 totals 18 residues. V lost 6 bases and J lost 1; bases outside the gene matches: 15. Per germline, CDR1 LNHDA and CDR2 SQIVND (reference sequence).